This paragraph reports one TCR beta chain. An even split of each subset's genomic DNA across several immunoSEQ plates was performed. Unsorted PBMC DNA was sequenced on ten immunoSEQ deep assay plates. In the authors' workflow: Filtering differed because ImmunoSEQ produced junction-only sequences that carried no quality scores. Here immunoSEQ multiplex PCR was the method, and the copy in TCRdb shows in-frame clones only, minus some. V, J and clone size derive from that table, while D and trimming were established from the DNA sequence. The sample has around 510,000 clones; around three quarters are singletons. The donors, healthy adults who were HIV-negative, had experienced no recent acute infections or vaccinations. From germline, CDR1 is MDHEN and CDR2 SYDVKM. This CDR3 region has 13 residues. The ends were cut back, 5 bases at V and 3 bases at J, with 10 bases in the middle. The source of the sample is a study of shared clonotypes between healthy human individuals.

The sequence came from a woman aged 40 to 55 in good health. Some clones in this sample may be carry-over from other donors' samples. The chain couples TRBV28 to TRBJ1-2; D is ambiguous. Sequencing was carried out using PBMCs. The CDR3 nucleotides read TGTGCCAGCAGTGCGTCCCCCGACTATGGCTACACCTTC. This codes for CASSASPDYGYTF.